This record concerns one T cell receptor beta chain sequence. The sample comes from a study of blood T cell repertoires in COVID-19. In the original processing: Nucleated cell number was recorded as an estimate derived from reference gene primer amplification. Repertoires were generated with immunoSEQ multiplex PCR, while TCRdb's copy carries only in-frame clones and drops some. V and J calls and clone size come straight from that table; D and trimming were deduced from the DNA. The data hold 200,000 to 250,000 clones, with 65% to 85% observed a single time. Germline-derived CDR1 and CDR2 are MGHRA and YSYEKL. The trim removed 6 bases at V and 7 bases at J, leaving 7 bases unmatched. The CDR3 runs 15 residues.

This receptor was identified in a woman in her forties who had recovered from COVID-19. Sequencing was performed on PBMCs or T cells enriched from blood (not recorded which). The rearrangement joins TRBV4-1 to TRBJ2-2, with 11 positions matching TRBD2. The CDR3 loop reads CASRLLAGVGGELFF. CDR3 nucleotide sequence: TGCGCCAGCAGGTTACTAGCGGGAGTCGGCGGGGAGCTGTTTTTT.